These 5 T cell receptor beta chains were all obtained from the same sample, sequenced in a study of blood T cell repertoires in COVID-19. Here immunoSEQ multiplex PCR was the method, and the copy in TCRdb shows in-frame clones only, minus some. This repertoire shows more than 90,000 clones, approximately 87% found once; its top ten account for about 8%. Sequenced material: peripheral blood. The receptors were sampled from a man in his sixties or seventies who had recovered from COVID-19.

The V and J genes are TRBV4-1 and TRBJ1-2, with D possibly being TRBD1 (5 bases). V was clipped by 4 bases and J by 3 bases, with 9 bases between them. Germline CDR1 and CDR2: MGHRA and YSYEKL. CDR3 length: 13 amino acids. CDR3 in amino acids: CASSRDSYYGYTF. The DNA for the CDR3 is TGCGCCAGCAGCCGGGACTCTTACTATGGCTACACCTTC.

This chain connects TRBV27 to TRBJ1-6; no reliable D call. The CDR3 has 18 amino acids. Germline values: CDR1 MNHEY, CDR2 SMNVEV (reference sequence). V lost 6 bases and J lost 0, with 18 bases in between. The CDR3 region is CASSPRGGPSSYNSPLHF. CDR3 DNA sequence: TGTGCCAGCAGCCCACGAGGAGGGCCCTCCTCCTATAATTCACCCCTCCACTTT.

The J gene is TRBJ2-5, the V gene TRBV7-8; 8 nucleotides agree with TRBD1. CDR1 and CDR2 from the germline V gene are SGHVS and FQNEAQ. V was pared by 5 bases and J by 1 base, with 9 bases of the junction left unmatched. The CDR3 sequence is 16 residues long. The DNA for the CDR3 is TGTGCCAGCAGCCCACAGGGGGGAGAAATCCAAGAGACCCAGTACTTC. Its protein is CASSPQGGEIQETQYF.

This chain connects TRBV5-8 to TRBJ1-1; TRBD1 aligns across 7 bases. V lost 1 base and J lost 0; bases outside the gene matches: 9. Germline values: CDR1 SGHTS, CDR2 YDEGEE. The CDR3 contains 17 residues. The CDR3 here is CASSLLPTGWMNTEAFF. As DNA, the CDR3 is TGTGCCAGCAGCTTGCTCCCGACAGGGTGGATGAACACTGAAGCTTTCTTT.

V usage is TRBV7-8 and J usage is TRBJ1-4; the match to TRBD1 covers 11 bases. The CDR3 contains 16 residues. Looked up from germline, CDR1 is SGHVS and CDR2 is FQNEAQ. V shed 10 bases and J 6 bases; nucleotides not matched to a gene: 13. CDR3 in amino acids: CAITAGQGAGHEKLFF. The CDR3 DNA follows: TGTGCCATCACAGCAGGACAGGGGGCCGGGCATGAAAAACTGTTTTTT.